This T cell receptor (beta chain) is drawn from a study of blood T cell repertoires in COVID-19 (TCRdb year 2020). Study-wide context: Collaborator samples came from the United States, Italy and Spain and covered acute and convalescent phases of COVID-19. The repertoires were released in a freely available public database intended as a resource for research on the immune response to SARS-CoV-2. Where HLA class I and class II types were available, the types were taken from metadata supplied by the sample provider, not from assay-based typing. The prospective study material was composed of cDNA or gDNA derived from T cells, B-cell-depleted T cells, or PBMCs. Sample metadata almost always included a de-identified subject ID, COVID-19 status, age in years and sex. The samples were drawn from the first 160 participants of the ongoing ImmuneRACE study and from about 1,200 subjects provided by 6 global collaborators. The dataset comprised deeply sampled blood TCRbeta repertoires from subjects exposed to, actively infected with, or recovered from COVID-19. Overall results and qualifications from the work: The quantity of clinical and demographic metadata differed by source and by participant and was supplied without curation.

CDR1 and CDR2 (SGHRS, YFSETQ) derive from the germline V gene. Here V drops 1 base and J drops 4 bases, and the junction holds 8 bases not matched to any gene. The CDR3 spans 16 residues, from the cysteine through the phenylalanine. Only the CDR3 DNA is retained, 48 bases long and in frame from the first base. As for this clone: This clone's antigen is unknown. The sample holds no much larger clone one base away, and base qualities are not on file.

TCRbeta CDR3 regions were amplified from genomic DNA by means of the immunoSEQ Assay, a bias-controlled multiplex PCR. On the study's bioinformatics: Nucleated cell counts per sample were estimated from amplification of reference gene primers within the assay. To quantify the absolute abundance of each unique TCRbeta CDR3 rearrangement, sequence reads were collapsed and filtered. For each sample, productive Simpson clonality was calculated by taking the square root of Simpson's diversity index across productive rearrangements. TCRdb obtained this table from immuneACCESS and retained in-frame rearrangements with V and J assigned. These tables miss some clones; where compared with another copy, unresolved V genes account for less than half of the shortfall, and the remainder is unexplained. V and J calls and clone size are as listed in that table; D and trimming were resolved from the DNA. The sample includes some 190,000 clones, with about nine tenths observed a single time. The top ten hold under 2% of the sample.

Whole blood was collected in K2EDTA tubes by collaborating institutions according to the institutions' own protocols. For TCRbeta analysis, collaborators shipped samples in one of three forms: frozen whole blood, isolated PBMCs, or DNA extracted from either of those sample types. The rearrangement combines TRBV5-1 with TRBJ2-3, and 8 bases in between align with TRBD2. Source material: peripheral blood. The clonotype comes from a man younger than 35 with active or convalescent COVID-19. The sequenced DNA: TGCGCCAGCAGCTTGTTCGTCGCGGGGGGCCCAGATACGCAGTATTTT. This sequence encodes CASSLFVAGGPDTQYF.